These 18 T cell receptor beta chains were sequenced from one sample in a study of blood T cell repertoires in COVID-19. Assay: immunoSEQ multiplex PCR; the TCRdb copy retains only in-frame clones and omits some. The table records 90,000 to 120,000 clones, 75% to 90% of them present only once. Sequencing used peripheral blood. Receptors were obtained from a woman aged 80 or older with acute or convalescent COVID-19.

V usage is TRBV3-1 (or the pseudogene TRBV3-2) and J usage is TRBJ2-7; TRBD2 aligns across 7 bases. The CDR3 consists of 16 residues. CDR1 is LGHDT and CDR2 is YNNKEL in the germline V gene (reference sequence). V lost 4 bases and J lost 0; bases outside the gene matches: 9. CDR3 nucleotide sequence: TGTGCCAGCAGCCGATCGGGAGGTTCCAGCTCCTACGAGCAGTACTTC. Translation: CASSRSGGSSSYEQYF.

This chain joins TRBV9 and TRBJ1-1, with unresolved D. CDR3 length: 12 amino acids. The germline V and J ends were trimmed by 4 bases and 9 bases, with 13 bases remaining between them. The germline V gene has CDR1 SGDLS and CDR2 YYNGEE. Here the CDR3 DNA reads TGTGCCAGCAGCCCCGAACCCGGGAAAGCTTTCTTT. This translates into CASSPEPGKAFF.

The chain uses TRBV5-1 and TRBJ1-1, with no clear D. Trimming removed 0 bases at V and 0 bases at J, with 6 bases between. The CDR3 spans 14 residues. Germline lookup yields CDR1 SGHRS and CDR2 YFSETQ. CDR3 region: CASSLGALNTEAFF. CDR3 DNA: TGCGCCAGCAGCTTGGGCGCACTGAACACTGAAGCTTTCTTT.

The chain combines TRBV6-4 with TRBJ2-3; 7 positions match TRBD2. The length of the CDR3 is 16 residues. Germline V gene lookup returns CDR1 MRHNA and CDR2 SNTAGT. J lost 1 base, V lost 6 bases, and 10 bases had no gene match. The CDR3 coding sequence is TGTGCCAGCAGCCGACTAGCTGGTTCAGGCACAGATACGCAGTATTTT. Protein product: CASSRLAGSGTDTQYF.

This clone appeared a single time. CDR3 region: CASSPSGSGGLYNEQFF. CDR3 nucleotide sequence: TGTGCCAGCAGCCCCTCAGGCTCGGGGGGGCTTTACAATGAGCAGTTCTTC. This chain connects TRBV3-1 (or the pseudogene TRBV3-2) to TRBJ2-1; TRBD2 aligns across 8 bases. CDR3 length: 17 residues. Trimming at V came to 4 bases and at J to 4 bases, leaving 12 bases not matched to a gene. From germline, CDR1 is LGHDT and CDR2 YNNKEL (reference sequence).

This sequence joins TRBV10-3 and TRBJ1-2; TRBD1 is a possible D gene (6 bases). CDR3 length: 14 residues. CDR1 and CDR2 from the germline V gene are ENHRY and SYGVKD. Deletions cut 0 bases from V and 5 bases from J, with 10 bases between. The CDR3 DNA follows: TGTGCCATCAGTGAGTCTGGGACAACGTATGGCTACACCTTC. It codes for CAISESGTTYGYTF.

CDR3 sequence (DNA): TGCGCCAGCAGCTTCTCCCCAGGGCCGCAGAGCACTGAAGCTTTCTTT. This encodes CASSFSPGPQSTEAFF. The chain has TRBV5-1 and TRBJ1-1; D possibly corresponds to TRBD1 (5 bases). V was cut by 2 bases and J by 4 bases, with 18 bases left in between. Germline loops: CDR1 SGHRS, CDR2 YFSETQ. The CDR3 is 16 amino acids.

The V gene is TRBV9, the J gene TRBJ2-3; 9 bases line up with TRBD1. The CDR3 contains 18 residues. With V trimmed by 4 bases and J by 2 bases, 14 bases remained unmatched. Per the germline V gene, CDR1 is SGDLS and CDR2 is YYNGEE. As DNA, the CDR3 is TGTGCCAGCAGCCCCCGATTCGACCGGGACAGGGACACAGATACGCAGTATTTT. It codes for CASSPRFDRDRDTDTQYF.

V and J are TRBV2 and TRBJ1-4; no clear D gene. There are 13 residues in the CDR3. Per the germline V gene, CDR1 is SNHLY and CDR2 is FYNNEI. The V and J ends lost 0 bases and 10 bases respectively, with 9 bases between them. This chain's CDR3 is CASSEAAASKLFF. The CDR3 DNA reads TGTGCCAGCAGTGAAGCGGCGGCGTCAAAACTGTTTTTT.

The chain uses TRBV3-1 (or the pseudogene TRBV3-2) and TRBJ2-1; 11 bases are shared with TRBD2. This CDR3 is built from 16 residues. Trimming cost V 4 bases and J 3 bases; bases outside gene matches: 5. Germline V gene sequence: CDR1 LGHDT, CDR2 YNNKEL (reference sequence). The CDR3 sequence is CASSPSLAGGYNEQFF. The DNA for the CDR3 is TGTGCCAGCAGCCCTTCTCTAGCGGGGGGCTACAATGAGCAGTTCTTC.

This clone occurred a few times. The genes are TRBV5-4 and TRBJ1-6; D may be TRBD1 (5 bases). The CDR3 covers 16 residues. V was cut by 4 bases and J by 9 bases, with 20 bases left in between. The germline V gene has CDR1 SGHNT and CDR2 YYREEE (reference sequence). For the CDR3, the DNA is TGTGCCAGCAGCGCCGGGGGACGCTTCGGGGGTTCACCCCTCCACTTT. Protein: CASSAGGRFGGSPLHF.

The chain uses TRBV28 and TRBJ2-6; no definite D call. The V end was cut by 7 bases, the J end by 2 bases, with 12 bases between. There are 15 residues in the CDR3. The V gene's germline CDR1 is MDHEN and CDR2 SYDVKM. CDR3: CASIENPTGANVLTF. CDR3 coding DNA: TGTGCCAGCATAGAAAACCCAACTGGGGCCAACGTCCTGACTTTC. Supplemented by reference TRBV28 and TRBJ2-6, the full variable domain reads DVKVTQSSRYLVKRTGEKVFLECVQDMDHENMFWYRQDPGLGLRLIYFSYDVKMKEKGDIPEGYSVSREKKERFSLILESASTNQTSMYLCASIENPTGANVLTFGAGSRLTVL.

V and J are TRBV3-1 (or the pseudogene TRBV3-2) and TRBJ1-2; weak D call: TRBD1 (5 bases). Deletions cut 5 bases from V and 2 bases from J, with 9 bases between. Per germline, CDR1 LGHDT and CDR2 YNNKEL (reference sequence). There are 13 residues in the CDR3. The chain's CDR3 is CASSARGNYGYTF. The DNA of the CDR3 is TGTGCCAGCAGCGCAAGGGGAAACTATGGCTACACCTTC.

The chain uses TRBV5-1 and TRBJ1-2; the D is unclear. Germline V gene sequence: CDR1 SGHRS, CDR2 YFSETQ. This CDR3 region has 15 residues. V was trimmed by 5 bases and J by 6 bases, leaving 20 bases between them. CDR3 bases: TGCGCCAGCAGGCGGGAGTTCAGCGCCTTGGATGGCTACACCTTC. Its translation is CASRREFSALDGYTF.

The J gene is TRBJ1-2, the V gene TRBV18; D is possibly TRBD1 (6 bases). The germline V and J ends were trimmed by 3 bases and 2 bases, with 13 bases remaining between them. Per the germline V gene, CDR1 is KGHSH and CDR2 is LQKENI. This CDR3 contains 15 residues. CDR3 in amino acids: CASSPSGTINYGYTF. The CDR3, as DNA: TGTGCCAGCTCACCGTCCGGGACAATAAACTATGGCTACACCTTC.

This chain connects TRBV28 to TRBJ2-5; D possibly corresponds to TRBD1 (6 bases). CDR1 and CDR2 (germline): MDHEN, SYDVKM. CDR3 length: 14 residues. V dropped 5 bases and J dropped 1 base, with 11 bases sitting between them. DNA of the CDR3: TGTGCCAGCAGTGAAACAGGGACCCAAGAGACCCAGTACTTC. Protein product: CASSETGTQETQYF.

This chain connects TRBV11-2 to TRBJ2-7; possible D gene TRBD2, 7 bases. V shed 5 bases and J shed 4 bases, with 18 bases lying between them. Germline CDR1 SGHAT, CDR2 FQNNGV. The CDR3 consists of 15 residues. The CDR3, as DNA: TGTGCCAGCAGCCCAGCCTCGGGGGGCCGGTACGAGCAGTACTTC. Its protein product is CASSPASGGRYEQYF.

The chain employs TRBV5-4 and TRBJ2-1; 16 bases map to TRBD2. The CDR3 extends over 17 amino acids. Germline loops: CDR1 SGHNT, CDR2 YYREEE (reference sequence). V shed 3 bases, J shed 7 bases, and the junction held 7 bases outside the gene matches. CDR3 region: CASSSGTSGGAGNEQFF. The CDR3 bases are TGTGCCAGCAGCTCCGGGACTAGCGGGGGGGCGGGAAATGAGCAGTTCTTC.